The rows below give T cell receptor beta chains drawn from one sample of a study of early stage breast cancer tumors. TCRdb's copy holds only in-frame clones and misses some; the assay was immunoSEQ multiplex PCR. The table lists under 45,000 clones, 55% to 75% of them singletons. The sample comprised blood. Source of these receptors: a person between 50 and 60 years old with breast cancer. The conserved cysteine and the conserved F or W are not part of the CDR3 here. Each record gives: V gene, clone size, J gene, CDR3 protein. The size of a clone is reported for some rows only, either as once, few or many, or as a class for expanded clones.

v_gene: TRBV28
abundance: many
j_gene: TRBJ2-1
CDR3aa: ASSLGTSGEQF

v_gene: TRBV5-6
abundance: .
j_gene: TRBJ1-5
CDR3aa: ASSLNPTGGLQPQH

v_gene: TRBV10-2
abundance: .
j_gene: TRBJ2-1
CDR3aa: ASSGWSGSYNEQF

v_gene: TRBV29-1
abundance: .
j_gene: TRBJ1-2
CDR3aa: SVGHYNYGYT

v_gene: TRBV7-6
abundance: .
j_gene: TRBJ1-2
CDR3aa: ASSSEGGGTGDNYGYT

v_gene: TRBV7-9
abundance: few
j_gene: TRBJ2-3
CDR3aa: ASSLTSGSTDTQY

v_gene: TRBV11-1
abundance: .
j_gene: TRBJ2-3
CDR3aa: ASSLDRAGTDTQY

v_gene: TRBV5-1
abundance: .
j_gene: TRBJ1-2
CDR3aa: ASSYTALYGYT

v_gene: TRBV19
abundance: .
j_gene: TRBJ2-7
CDR3aa: ASKVATTSYEQY

v_gene: TRBV2
abundance: .
j_gene: TRBJ2-5
CDR3aa: ASSEALAGDLIQY

v_gene: TRBV6-5
abundance: few
j_gene: TRBJ2-2
CDR3aa: ASSYRGRTGELF

v_gene: TRBV7-2
abundance: .
j_gene: TRBJ1-2
CDR3aa: ASSFNQGVGNYGYT

v_gene: TRBV11-2
abundance: .
j_gene: TRBJ2-5
CDR3aa: ASSPLGGGRETQY

v_gene: TRBV7-9
abundance: .
j_gene: TRBJ2-7
CDR3aa: ASSAPRLAGGEEQY

v_gene: TRBV5-5
abundance: .
j_gene: TRBJ2-5
CDR3aa: ATGPGGLETQY

v_gene: TRBV2
abundance: .
j_gene: TRBJ2-2
CDR3aa: ASSDRGLLSGELF

v_gene: TRBV6-1
abundance: .
j_gene: TRBJ2-7
CDR3aa: ASSEQGAGYEQY

v_gene: TRBV5-1
abundance: .
j_gene: TRBJ2-7
CDR3aa: ASSLYWTGSYEQY

v_gene: TRBV18
abundance: few
j_gene: TRBJ1-3
CDR3aa: ASSPQAYSGNTIY

v_gene: TRBV6-4
abundance: .
j_gene: TRBJ1-2
CDR3aa: ASRSRYGYT

v_gene: TRBV7-9
abundance: .
j_gene: TRBJ1-4
CDR3aa: ASSPYGGIDEKLF

v_gene: TRBV5-6
abundance: .
j_gene: TRBJ1-5
CDR3aa: ASSSGTGNQPQH

v_gene: TRBV4-1
abundance: .
j_gene: TRBJ2-3
CDR3aa: ASSFLAGGLDTQY

v_gene: TRBV4-3
abundance: .
j_gene: TRBJ1-6
CDR3aa: ASSQDADWETSPLH